This TCR beta chain was identified during a study of shared clonotypes between healthy human individuals. This CDR3 spans 11 amino acids. Germline loops: CDR1 MDHEN, CDR2 SYDVKM. Study findings and constraints: Large sequencing depth failed to make sorted-subset sequencing complete, rarefaction showed.

Worth noting for this clone: Its antigen remains unknown. The junction departs from the called germline gene at one end, perhaps through a read error.

Assay: immunoSEQ multiplex PCR; the TCRdb copy retains only in-frame clones and omits some. The sample shows around 200,000 clones, roughly 70% of them seen only once. This TCR was sampled from a man in his thirties or forties in good health. The sample consisted of memory CD4+ T cells sorted from blood. This sample's subset: CD45RA-negative fraction. The chain uses TRBV28 and TRBJ2-1, with D uncertain. CDR3 region: CASRNGVEEFF. CDR3 coding DNA: TGTGCCAGCAGAAATGGGGTTGAGGAGTTCTTC.